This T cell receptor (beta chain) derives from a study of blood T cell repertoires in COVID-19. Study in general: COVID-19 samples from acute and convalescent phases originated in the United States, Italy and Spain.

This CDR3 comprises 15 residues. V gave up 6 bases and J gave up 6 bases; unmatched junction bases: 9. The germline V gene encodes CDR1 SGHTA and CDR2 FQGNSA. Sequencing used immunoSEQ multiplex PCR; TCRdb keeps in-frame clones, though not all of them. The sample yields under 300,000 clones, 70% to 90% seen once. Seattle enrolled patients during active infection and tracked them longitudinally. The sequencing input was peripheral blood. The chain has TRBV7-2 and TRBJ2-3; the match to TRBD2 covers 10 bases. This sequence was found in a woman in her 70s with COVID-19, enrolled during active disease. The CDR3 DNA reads TGTGCCAGCAGTCTTGAGCGGGGGGGCCGGGATACGCAGTATTTT. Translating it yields CASSLERGGRDTQYF.